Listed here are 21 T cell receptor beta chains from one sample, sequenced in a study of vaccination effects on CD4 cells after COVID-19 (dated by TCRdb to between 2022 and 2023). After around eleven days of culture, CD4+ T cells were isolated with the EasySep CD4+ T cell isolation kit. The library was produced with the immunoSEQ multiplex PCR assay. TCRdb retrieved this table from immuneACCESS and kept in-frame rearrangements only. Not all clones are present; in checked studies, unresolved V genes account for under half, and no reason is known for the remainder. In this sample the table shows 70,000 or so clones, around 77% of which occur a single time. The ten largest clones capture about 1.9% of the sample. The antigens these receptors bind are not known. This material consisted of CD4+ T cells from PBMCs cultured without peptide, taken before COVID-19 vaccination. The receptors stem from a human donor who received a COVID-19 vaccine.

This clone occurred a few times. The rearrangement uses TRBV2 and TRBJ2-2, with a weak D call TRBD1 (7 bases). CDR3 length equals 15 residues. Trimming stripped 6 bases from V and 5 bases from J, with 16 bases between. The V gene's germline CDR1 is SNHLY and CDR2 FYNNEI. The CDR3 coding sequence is TGTGCCAGCAGGTTTTGGGCAGGGGGGACCGGGGAGCTGTTTTTT. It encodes CASRFWAGGTGELFF.

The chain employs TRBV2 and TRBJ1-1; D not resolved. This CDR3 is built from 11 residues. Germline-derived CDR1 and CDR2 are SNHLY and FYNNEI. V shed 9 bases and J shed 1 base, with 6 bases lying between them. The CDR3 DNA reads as TGTGCCAGAACCACGAACACTGAAGCTTTCTTT. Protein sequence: CARTTNTEAFF.

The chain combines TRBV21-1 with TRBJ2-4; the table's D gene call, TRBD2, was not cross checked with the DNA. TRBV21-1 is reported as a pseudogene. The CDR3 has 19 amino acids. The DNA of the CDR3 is TGTGCCAGCAGCAGTCGACTAGGGACTAGCGGGGGGGCCAAAAACATTCAGTACTTC. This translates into CASSSRLGTSGGAKNIQYF.

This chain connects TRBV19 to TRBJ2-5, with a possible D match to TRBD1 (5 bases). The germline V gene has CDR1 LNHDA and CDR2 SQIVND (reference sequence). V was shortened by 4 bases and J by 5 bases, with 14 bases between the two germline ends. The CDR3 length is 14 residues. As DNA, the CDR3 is TGTGCCAGTAGTACCTCGGCAGGGTTGGAGACCCAGTACTTC. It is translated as CASSTSAGLETQYF. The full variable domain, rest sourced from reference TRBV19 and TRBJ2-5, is DGGITQSPKYLFRKEGQNVTLSCEQNLNHDAMYWYRQDPGQGLRLIYYSQIVNDFQKGDIAEGYSVSREKKESFPLTVTSAQKNPTAFYLCASSTSAGLETQYFGPGTRLLVL.

CDR3 nucleotides: TGCAGTGCTAGTGACCCCAGGGGGGACCGGGCTGAAGCTTTCTTT. This codes for CSASDPRGDRAEAFF. V usage is TRBV20-1 and J usage is TRBJ1-1, with TRBD1 matching over 7 bases. In germline, CDR1 is DFQATT, CDR2 SNEGSKA (reference sequence). Trimming took 3 bases from V and 6 from J; bases not matched to a gene: 13. The CDR3 length is 15 residues.

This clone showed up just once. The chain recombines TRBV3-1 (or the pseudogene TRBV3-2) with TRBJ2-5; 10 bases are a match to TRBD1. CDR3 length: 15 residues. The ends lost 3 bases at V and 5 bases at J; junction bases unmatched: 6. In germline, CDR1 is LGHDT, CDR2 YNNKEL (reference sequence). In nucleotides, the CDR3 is TGTGCCAGCAGCCAGCCGGGACAGGGGACGGAGACCCAGTACTTC. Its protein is CASSQPGQGTETQYF.

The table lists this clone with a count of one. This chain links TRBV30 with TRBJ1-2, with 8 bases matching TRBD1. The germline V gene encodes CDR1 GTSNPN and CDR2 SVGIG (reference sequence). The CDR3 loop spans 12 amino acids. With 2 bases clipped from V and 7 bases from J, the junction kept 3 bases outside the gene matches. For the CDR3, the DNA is TGTGCCTGGAGTCAGGGGGCCCTTGGCTACACCTTC. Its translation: CAWSQGALGYTF.

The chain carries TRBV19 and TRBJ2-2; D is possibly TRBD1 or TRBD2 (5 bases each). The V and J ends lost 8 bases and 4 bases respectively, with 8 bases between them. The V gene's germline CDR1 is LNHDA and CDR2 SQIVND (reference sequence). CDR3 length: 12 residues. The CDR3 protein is CASSGPTGELFF. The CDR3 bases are TGTGCCAGTTCGGGGCCCACCGGGGAGCTGTTTTTT.

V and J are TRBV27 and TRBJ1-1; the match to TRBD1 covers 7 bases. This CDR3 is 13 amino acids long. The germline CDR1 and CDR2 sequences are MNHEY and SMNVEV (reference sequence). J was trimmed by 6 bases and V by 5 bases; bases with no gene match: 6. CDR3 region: CASSPSQGAEAFF. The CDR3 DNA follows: TGTGCCAGCAGTCCGTCTCAGGGGGCTGAAGCTTTCTTT.

The CDR3: CASNHRADTQYF. The CDR3 nucleotides read TGTGCCAGCAACCACAGGGCAGATACGCAGTATTTT. J is TRBJ2-3 and V is TRBV5-5, with D possibly matching TRBD1 (6 bases). This CDR3 contains 12 residues. V was pared by 6 bases and J by 4 bases, with 9 bases between. Per germline, CDR1 SGHKS and CDR2 YYEKEE (reference sequence).

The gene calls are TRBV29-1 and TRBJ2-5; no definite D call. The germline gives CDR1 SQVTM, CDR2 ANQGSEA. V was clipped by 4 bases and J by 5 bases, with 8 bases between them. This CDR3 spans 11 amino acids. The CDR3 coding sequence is TGCAGCGTTGGGGTAGGGGAGACCCAGTACTTC. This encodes CSVGVGETQYF.

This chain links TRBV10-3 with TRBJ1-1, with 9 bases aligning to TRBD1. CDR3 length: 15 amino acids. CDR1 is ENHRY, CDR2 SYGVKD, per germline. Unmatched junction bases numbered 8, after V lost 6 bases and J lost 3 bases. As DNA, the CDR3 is TGTGCCATCAGGACGGACAGGGGAAGCGACACTGAAGCTTTCTTT. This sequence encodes CAIRTDRGSDTEAFF.

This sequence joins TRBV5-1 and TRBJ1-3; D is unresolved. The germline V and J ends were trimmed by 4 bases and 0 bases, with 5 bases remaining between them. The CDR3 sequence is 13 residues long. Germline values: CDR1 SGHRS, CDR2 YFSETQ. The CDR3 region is CASSPPSGNTIYF. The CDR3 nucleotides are TGCGCCAGCAGCCCGCCCTCTGGAAACACCATATATTTT.

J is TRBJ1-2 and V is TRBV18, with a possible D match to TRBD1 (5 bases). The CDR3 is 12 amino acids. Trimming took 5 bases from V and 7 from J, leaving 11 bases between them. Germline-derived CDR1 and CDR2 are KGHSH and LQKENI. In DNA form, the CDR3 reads TGTGCCAGCTCATTCCAGGGTCGTGGCTACACCTTC. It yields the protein CASSFQGRGYTF.

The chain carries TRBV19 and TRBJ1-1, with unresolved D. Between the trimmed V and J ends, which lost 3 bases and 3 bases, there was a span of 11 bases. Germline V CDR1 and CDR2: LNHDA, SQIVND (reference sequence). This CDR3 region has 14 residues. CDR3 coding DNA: TGTGCCAGTAGTATCGTCCTTGTGGACACTGAAGCTTTCTTT. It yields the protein CASSIVLVDTEAFF.

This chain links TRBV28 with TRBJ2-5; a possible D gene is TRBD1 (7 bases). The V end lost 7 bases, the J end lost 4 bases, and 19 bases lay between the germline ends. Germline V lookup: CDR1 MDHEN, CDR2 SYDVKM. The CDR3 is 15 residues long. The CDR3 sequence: CASTSPSGGTETQYF. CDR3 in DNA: TGTGCCAGCACCTCTCCCTCAGGGGGGACAGAGACCCAGTACTTC.

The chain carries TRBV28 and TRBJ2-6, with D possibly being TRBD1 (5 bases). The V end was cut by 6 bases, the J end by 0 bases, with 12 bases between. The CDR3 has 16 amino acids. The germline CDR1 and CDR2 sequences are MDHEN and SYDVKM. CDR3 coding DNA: TGTGCCAGCAGGGGGCGCGTCAGCTCTGGGGCCAACGTCCTGACTTTC. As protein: CASRGRVSSGANVLTF.

CDR3 sequence reads: CASSGQGARTEAFF. CDR3 DNA: TGTGCCAGTAGTGGACAGGGGGCTAGGACTGAAGCTTTCTTT. The genes are TRBV19 and TRBJ1-1; TRBD1 agrees at 11 bases. The CDR3 runs to 14 residues. V shed 5 bases, J shed 5 bases, and the junction held 4 bases outside the gene matches. Germline V CDR1 and CDR2: LNHDA, SQIVND (reference sequence).

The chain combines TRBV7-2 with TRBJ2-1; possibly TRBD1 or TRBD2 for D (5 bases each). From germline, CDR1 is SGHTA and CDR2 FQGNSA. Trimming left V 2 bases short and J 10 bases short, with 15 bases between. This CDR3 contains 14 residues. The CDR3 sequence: CASSLIFGGGEQFF. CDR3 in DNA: TGTGCCAGCAGCTTAATTTTTGGGGGTGGGGAGCAGTTCTTC. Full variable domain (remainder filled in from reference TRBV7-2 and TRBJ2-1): GAGVSQSPSNKVTEKGKDVELRCDPISGHTALYWYRQSLGQGLEFLIYFQGNSAPDKSGLPSDRFSAERTGGSVSTLTIQRTQQEDSAVYLCASSLIFGGGEQFFGPGTRLTVL.

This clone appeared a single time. CDR3 sequence: CASSLQGGSNQPQHF. The CDR3 DNA reads as TGTGCCAGCAGCTTACAGGGGGGGAGCAATCAGCCCCAGCATTTT. This chain connects TRBV7-3 to TRBJ1-5; 7 bases line up with TRBD1. V trimming: 2 bases; J trimming: 1 base; junction bases outside the gene matches: 2. CDR1 is SGHTA, CDR2 FQGTGA, per germline. The CDR3 sequence is 15 residues long.

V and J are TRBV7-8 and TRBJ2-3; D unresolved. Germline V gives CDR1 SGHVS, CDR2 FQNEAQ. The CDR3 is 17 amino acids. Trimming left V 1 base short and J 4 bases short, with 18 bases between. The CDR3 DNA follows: TGTGCCAGCAGCTTAGGAGCGTGGGTCTCCCCCGCAGATACGCAGTATTTT. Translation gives CASSLGAWVSPADTQYF.